This is a list of T cell receptor beta chains from one sample in a study of blood T cells in healthy people across ages. Via MiXCR, TCRdb re-called the 5' RACE reads, giving one row per CDR3 protein. The sample lists about 620,000 distinct CDR3 sequences; 52% were seen once. The sequenced sample consisted of blood. These receptors all come from a woman aged 80 or over in good health. The CDR3 runs from the conserved cysteine through the conserved F or W. The D gene is left open where the match is weak. Where a row states a size, it is once, few, many or the class of an expanded clone; other rows omit it.

cdr3_nt cdr3_aa cdr3_length v_call clone_size j_call d_call
TGTGCCAGCAGCTCTAGCGCGAATGAGCAGTTCTTC CASSSSANEQFF 12 TRBV6-2/TRBV6-3 . TRBJ2-1 .
TGTGCCAGCAGTTTCGAACAGGGGAGTAGGAACACTGAAGCTTTCTTT CASSFEQGSRNTEAFF 16 TRBV5-8 few TRBJ1-1 TRBD1
TGTGCCAGCACCGAGCCAGGGAATGGCTACACCTTC CASTEPGNGYTF 12 TRBV6-6 many TRBJ1-2 .
TGTGCCAGCAGCCAAGCGGGGGTCACCGGGGAGCTGTTTTTT CASSQAGVTGELFF 14 TRBV3-1 . TRBJ2-2 .
TGTGCCAGCAGAACCCGAGCCAAAAACATTCAGTACTTC CASRTRAKNIQYF 13 TRBV12-3/TRBV12-4 many TRBJ2-4 .
TGTGCCAGCAGCCCACAGGGGGATCAGCCCCAGCATTTT CASSPQGDQPQHF 13 TRBV7-9 many TRBJ1-5 TRBD1
TGTGCCAGCAGTTTTAAGGAAAAACTGTTTTTT CASSFKEKLFF 11 TRBV12-3/TRBV12-4 many TRBJ1-4 .
TGTGCCAGCAGCTTAGTGGGGACAAGGGGGCTCGATGAGCAGTTCTTC CASSLVGTRGLDEQFF 16 TRBV7-2 . TRBJ2-1 TRBD1
TGTGCCAGCAGTCCTATAGCGGGGGGGGTAGATACGCAGTATTTT CASSPIAGGVDTQYF 15 TRBV6-6 . TRBJ2-3 TRBD2
TGTGCCAGCAGCGCAGGGGTGCCCTCTGGGGCCAACGTCCTGACTTTC CASSAGVPSGANVLTF 16 TRBV9 . TRBJ2-6 .
TGTGCCAGCAGTTACTTAGGGACAGGGGGGACTAGCGTCTACAATGAGCAGTTCTTC CASSYLGTGGTSVYNEQFF 19 TRBV6-2/TRBV6-3 . TRBJ2-1 .
TGTGCCAGCAGTCCCCGGCTGGTTGGAGCTTTCTTT CASSPRLVGAFF 12 TRBV28 . TRBJ1-1 .
TGTGCCAGCCGTCCCCTCTACCCGACAATATACGAGCAGTACTTC CASRPLYPTIYEQYF 15 TRBV2 few TRBJ2-7 .
TGTGCCAGCAGTGAAGTATATCAGCCCCAGCATTTT CASSEVYQPQHF 12 TRBV2 . TRBJ1-5 .
TGTGCCAGCAGTGAAGGCGGGTTCGGGCCGGGAGATACGCAGTATTTT CASSEGGFGPGDTQYF 16 TRBV6-1 . TRBJ2-3 .
TGTGCCAGCATCCCGGCCGAAGCTGGAAACATTCAGTACTTC CASIPAEAGNIQYF 14 TRBV2 . TRBJ2-4 .
TGTGCCAGCAGCCAGGGGACGGCTTCACCCCTCCACTTT CASSQGTASPLHF 13 TRBV6-2/TRBV6-3 few TRBJ1-6 .
TGTGCCAGCAGTGTACAGTTGTCCACAGATACGCAGTATTTT CASSVQLSTDTQYF 14 TRBV12-3/TRBV12-4 . TRBJ2-3 .
TGTGCCAGCAGTGACAGAAACAGCTATGGCTACACCTTC CASSDRNSYGYTF 13 TRBV6-5 . TRBJ1-2 .
TGCAGCATAGCCACCGAACCTCAGCCCCAGCATTTT CSIATEPQPQHF 12 TRBV29-1 . TRBJ1-5 .